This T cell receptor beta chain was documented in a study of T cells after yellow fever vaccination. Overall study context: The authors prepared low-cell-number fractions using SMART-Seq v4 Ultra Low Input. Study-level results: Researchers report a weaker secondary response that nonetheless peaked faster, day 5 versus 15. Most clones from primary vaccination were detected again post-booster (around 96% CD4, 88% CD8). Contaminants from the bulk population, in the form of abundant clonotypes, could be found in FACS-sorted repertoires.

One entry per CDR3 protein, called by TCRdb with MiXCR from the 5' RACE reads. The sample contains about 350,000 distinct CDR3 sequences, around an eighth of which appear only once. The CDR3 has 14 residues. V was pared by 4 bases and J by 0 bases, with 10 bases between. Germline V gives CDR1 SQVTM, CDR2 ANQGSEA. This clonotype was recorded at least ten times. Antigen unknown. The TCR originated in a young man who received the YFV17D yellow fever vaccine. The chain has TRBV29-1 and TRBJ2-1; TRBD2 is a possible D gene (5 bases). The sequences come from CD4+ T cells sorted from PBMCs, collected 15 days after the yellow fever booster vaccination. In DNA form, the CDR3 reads TGCAGCGTTGCCAGCGGAAGCTCCTACAATGAGCAGTTCTTC. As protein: CSVASGSSYNEQFF.